This T cell receptor beta chain was recorded in a study of human T cells and chemical hapten exposure. Time point defined: patch test 1, 2 weeks after DPC sensitization. Described treatment: therapeutic diphenylcyclopropenone sensitization with weekly scalp DPC. This CDR3 is 14 amino acids long. The V gene lost 5 bases and the J gene lost 8 bases, with 15 bases spanning the gap. CDR1 is MNHNS, CDR2 SASEGT, per germline. From the RACE reads, TCRdb called clonotypes with MiXCR, one entry per CDR3 protein. Of fewer than 500,000 distinct CDR3 sequences in the sample, roughly 4.8% are singletons; the top ten hold under 2.5%.

The material was whole blood, obtained in connection with sensitization to the hapten diphenylcyclopropenone (DPC). The TCR originated in a woman aged 50 to 60 with alopecia areata. Some clones in this sample may be carry-over from other donors' samples. This chain joins TRBV6-1 and TRBJ1-4; D gene uncertain. Here the CDR3 reads CASSPREGREKLFF. As DNA, the CDR3 is TGTGCCAGCAGTCCCCGGGAGGGTCGGGAAAAACTGTTTTTT.